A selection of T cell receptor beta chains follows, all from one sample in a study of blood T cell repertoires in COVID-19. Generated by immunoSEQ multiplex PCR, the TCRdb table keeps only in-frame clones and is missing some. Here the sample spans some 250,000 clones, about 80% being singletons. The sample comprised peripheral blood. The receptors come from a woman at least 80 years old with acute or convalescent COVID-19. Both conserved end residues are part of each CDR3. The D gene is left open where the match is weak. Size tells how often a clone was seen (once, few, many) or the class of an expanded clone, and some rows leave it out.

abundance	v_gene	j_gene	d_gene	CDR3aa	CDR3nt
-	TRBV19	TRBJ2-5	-	CASTDWGQGRTQYF	TGTGCCAGTACAGACTGGGGACAAGGTCGGACCCAGTACTTC
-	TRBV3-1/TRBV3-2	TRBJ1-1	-	CASSRSGTEAFF	TGTGCCAGCAGCCGAAGCGGAACTGAAGCTTTCTTT
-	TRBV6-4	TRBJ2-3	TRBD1	CASSPGQSQGTQYF	TGTGCCAGCAGCCCGGGACAGTCCCAGGGTACGCAGTATTTT
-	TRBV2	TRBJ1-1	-	CASKWAAAQSAEAFF	TGTGCCAGCAAATGGGCAGCGGCCCAGAGTGCTGAAGCTTTCTTT
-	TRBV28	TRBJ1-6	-	CASTRGRQTNSPLHF	TGTGCCAGCACGAGAGGGAGACAAACTAATTCACCCCTCCACTTT
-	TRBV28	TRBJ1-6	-	CASSQTSLSYNSPLHF	TGTGCCAGCAGCCAAACCTCCCTATCCTATAATTCACCCCTCCACTTT
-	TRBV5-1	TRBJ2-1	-	CASNQQGLREQFF	TGCGCCAGCAACCAACAGGGTTTACGTGAGCAGTTCTTC
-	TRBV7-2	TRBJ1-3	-	CASSLGGASGNTIYF	TGTGCCAGCAGCTTAGGTGGGGCCTCTGGAAACACCATATATTTT
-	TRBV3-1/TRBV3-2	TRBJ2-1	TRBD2	CASSQERRLAGDNEQFF	TGTGCCAGCAGCCAAGAGCGGAGACTAGCGGGAGACAATGAGCAGTTCTTC
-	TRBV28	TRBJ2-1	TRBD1	CASSSTGTGDNEQFF	TGTGCCAGCAGTTCCACCGGGACAGGGGACAATGAGCAGTTCTTC
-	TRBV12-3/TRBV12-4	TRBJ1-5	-	CASSLRSNQPQHF	TGTGCCAGCAGTTTGAGGAGCAATCAGCCCCAGCATTTT
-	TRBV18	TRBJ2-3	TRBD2	CASSPRGGSNTDTQYF	TGTGCCAGCTCACCACGCGGGGGGTCAAACACAGATACGCAGTATTTT
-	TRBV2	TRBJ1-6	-	CASSEGAGGNSPLHF	TGTGCCAGCAGTGAAGGGGCGGGCGGGAATTCACCCCTCCACTTT
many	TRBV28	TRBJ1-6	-	CASTPGARSPLHF	TGTGCCAGCACCCCTGGGGCGAGATCACCCCTCCACTTT
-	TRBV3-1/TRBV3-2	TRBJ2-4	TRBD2	CASSQEEGGLAGRLAKNIQYF	TGTGCCAGCAGCCAAGAAGAGGGGGGACTAGCGGGCAGACTAGCCAAAAACATTCAGTACTTC
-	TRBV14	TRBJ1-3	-	CASSLRDWMGNTIYF	TGTGCCAGCAGCCTCCGGGACTGGATGGGAAACACCATATATTTT
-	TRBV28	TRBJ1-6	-	CACTASGGEGSPLHF	TGTGCCTGTACAGCGTCGGGGGGGGAGGGATCACCCCTCCACTTT
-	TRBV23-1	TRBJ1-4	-	CASSQQKEKLFF	TGCGCCAGCAGTCAACAGAAGGAAAAACTGTTTTTT
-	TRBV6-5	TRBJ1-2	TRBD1	CASLPGGASGYTF	TGTGCCAGCCTCCCAGGGGGTGCTAGTGGCTACACCTTC
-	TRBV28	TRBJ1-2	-	CASSVPTGNYGYTF	TGTGCCAGCAGTGTTCCAACAGGGAACTATGGCTACACCTTC
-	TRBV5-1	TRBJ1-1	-	CASSLPGTLSLNTEAFF	TGCGCCAGCAGCTTACCCGGGACATTGAGTTTGAACACTGAAGCTTTCTTT
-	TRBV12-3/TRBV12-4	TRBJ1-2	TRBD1	CASSLAGGGGYTF	TGTGCCAGCAGTTTAGCAGGGGGCGGCGGCTACACCTTC